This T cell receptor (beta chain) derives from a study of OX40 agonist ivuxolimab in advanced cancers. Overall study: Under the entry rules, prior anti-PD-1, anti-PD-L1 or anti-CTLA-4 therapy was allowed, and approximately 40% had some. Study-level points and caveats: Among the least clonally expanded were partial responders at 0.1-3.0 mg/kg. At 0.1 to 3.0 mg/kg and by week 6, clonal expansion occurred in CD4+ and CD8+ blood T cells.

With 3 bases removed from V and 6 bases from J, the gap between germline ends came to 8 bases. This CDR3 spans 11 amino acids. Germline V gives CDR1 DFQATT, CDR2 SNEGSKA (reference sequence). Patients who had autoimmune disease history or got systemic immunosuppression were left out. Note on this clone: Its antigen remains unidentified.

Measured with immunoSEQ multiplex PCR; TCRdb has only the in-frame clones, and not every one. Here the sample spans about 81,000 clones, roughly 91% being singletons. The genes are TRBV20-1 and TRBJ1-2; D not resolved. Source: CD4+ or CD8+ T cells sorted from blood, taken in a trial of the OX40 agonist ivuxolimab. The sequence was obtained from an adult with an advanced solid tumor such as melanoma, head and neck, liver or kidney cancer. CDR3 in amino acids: CSASIRDGYTF. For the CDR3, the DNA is TGCAGTGCTAGCATTCGGGATGGCTACACCTTC.